The rows below give T cell receptor beta chains drawn from one sample of a study of T cells after yellow fever vaccination. MiXCR, applied by TCRdb to the 5' RACE reads, yields one record per CDR3 protein. The table records 250,000 to 300,000 distinct CDR3 sequences, approximately 10% of them present only once. Sequenced here: CD4+ T cells sorted from PBMCs, sampled 5 days after the yellow fever booster vaccination. These receptors all stem from a man between 18 and 29 years old who received the YFV17D yellow fever vaccine. Each CDR3 is given with its conserved first and last residue. D genes are given only for firm matches.

D: TRBD2
V: TRBV28
CDR3: CASSLGLAETDTQYF

D: .
V: TRBV19
CDR3: CASSAYGLMVGANVLTF

D: .
V: TRBV7-2
CDR3: CASSLREGGLGYTF

D: TRBD2
V: TRBV27
CDR3: CASSPYSGGASYNEQFF

D: .
V: TRBV12-3/TRBV12-4
CDR3: CASSQGSNNSPLHF

D: .
V: TRBV4-1
CDR3: CASSQANYGYTF

D: .
V: TRBV29-1
CDR3: CSGGGQNYGYTF

D: .
V: TRBV7-9
CDR3: CASSSDRDNYGYTF

D: .
V: TRBV12-3/TRBV12-4
CDR3: CASGFQGQGVSPLHF

D: .
V: TRBV6-5
CDR3: CASSPWLRDTQYF

D: TRBD2
V: TRBV5-1
CDR3: CASSLGLAGVADTQYF

D: TRBD2
V: TRBV5-4
CDR3: CASSPRGSNTDTQYF

D: TRBD1
V: TRBV24-1
CDR3: CATSASGTAFNEKLFF

D: TRBD1
V: TRBV10-3
CDR3: CATTDREETQYF

D: .
V: TRBV12-3/TRBV12-4
CDR3: CASSPPGPRGDTQYF

D: .
V: TRBV6-5
CDR3: CASKAPPSGANVLTF

D: TRBD1
V: TRBV24-1
CDR3: CATSGDRVNSPLHF

D: TRBD1
V: TRBV7-9
CDR3: CASSLVGTGLNEQFF

D: .
V: TRBV4-2
CDR3: CASSQEGGQPQHF

D: TRBD1
V: TRBV7-2
CDR3: CASSSDRGLVQPQHF

D: .
V: TRBV5-5
CDR3: CASSARVGGELFF

D: .
V: TRBV7-2
CDR3: CASSFYVPDTEAFF

D: .
V: TRBV20-1
CDR3: CSARSSLAGGGPTNEKLFF

D: .
V: TRBV7-3
CDR3: CASSWTPLAEQFF

D: .
V: TRBV6-1
CDR3: CASRGGGHRNTEAFF

D: .
V: TRBV9
CDR3: CASSRGVDSGANVLTF

D: .
V: TRBV5-1
CDR3: CASSVLGARTDTQYF

D: .
V: TRBV7-3
CDR3: CASSHPRPSNQPQHF

D: .
V: TRBV9
CDR3: CASSTFGGRLYF

D: .
V: TRBV5-6
CDR3: CASSLALGQETQYF

D: .
V: TRBV3-1
CDR3: CASSPTPGTTRRSTNTGELFF

D: TRBD2
V: TRBV18
CDR3: CASSPNPGTSGEQFF

D: .
V: TRBV18
CDR3: CASSPQRQGEAFF

D: .
V: TRBV7-9
CDR3: CASSLGTVAGPLHF

D: .
V: TRBV6-1
CDR3: CASSGGRGGSGANVLTF

D: .
V: TRBV6-5
CDR3: CASSYHGQGLSPLHF

D: .
V: TRBV4-1
CDR3: CASSQRGLLAKNIQYF

D: .
V: TRBV12-5
CDR3: CASAKNYEQYF

D: TRBD1
V: TRBV7-9
CDR3: CASSRPGTAMNTIYF

D: .
V: TRBV28
CDR3: CASSTWQGNGQPQHF

D: TRBD1
V: TRBV9
CDR3: CASSVSVKGAPNTEAFF

D: .
V: TRBV30
CDR3: CAWSIRTDQPQHF

D: .
V: TRBV9
CDR3: CASSAGIRGRGNTEAFF

D: TRBD1
V: TRBV9
CDR3: CASSARTGLNTEAFF

D: .
V: TRBV9
CDR3: CASSVGGVSEQYF

D: .
V: TRBV4-3
CDR3: CASSQDPGLINYGYTF